This paragraph reports one TCR beta chain. Its target is not known. The sample originates from a study of T cell responses to AZD1222 COVID-19 vaccine. TCRdb keeps only in-frame clones here, not all; method: immunoSEQ multiplex PCR. The sample gives 95,000 to 150,000 clones, 85% of which show up once; around 4.4% is in the top ten. Study-wide findings and caveats: Increases in Spike-specific TCR breadth and depth were seen after two AZD1222 doses. Along spike, vaccine-associated CD4 TCRs were found throughout, with dominance at 160-218 and 743-854. In a largely white British group with more females than males, clonal diversity was possibly underestimated.

The CDR3 is 15 amino acids. Deletions cut 7 bases from V and 3 bases from J, with 18 bases between. CDR1 and CDR2 from the germline V gene are MNHEY and SVGAGI. V usage is TRBV6-5 and J usage is TRBJ1-1, with D tentatively TRBD1 (6 bases). The receptor's source is an adult who received the AZD1222 COVID-19 vaccine. The sequences come from peripheral blood, collected 28 days after the second AZD1222 dose. The CDR3 loop reads CASKAGGGLDTEAFF. In nucleotides, the CDR3 is TGTGCCAGCAAGGCGGGGGGCGGTCTGGACACTGAAGCTTTCTTT.